The source of this T cell receptor (beta chain) is a study of identical twins (dated by TCRdb to the mid-2010s). Background for the entire study: The study deep-sequenced TCR alpha and beta repertoires from monozygotic twins, unrelated adults of various ages and cord blood to test whether fetal clonotypes persist. To rule out contamination, replicate twin experiments were performed at different times with different library preparation protocols.

Every donor in the study was a healthy Caucasian. Beyond this particular receptor, the publication reports: Out-of-frame TCR alpha sharing in monozygotic twins was systematically underestimated by recombination models, whereas sharing between unrelated individuals was in agreement with the recombination models. Abundant cord blood beta clonotypes had fewer insertions, young adult naive repertoires showed a similar but weaker trend, and memory repertoires showed no such trend. Compared with coincidental sharing between unrelated individuals, out-of-frame TCR alpha sequences shared between twins had an excess of sequences with low generation probability. Conclusions relied on cross-sectional statistical analysis, since the same donors could not be followed over many years. In beta out-of-frame sequences, excess twin sharing was weaker, because having fewer shared sequences lowered the signal-to-noise ratio. Zero-insertion analyses could be partly confounded by invariant T cells such as MAIT and iNKT, although diverse VJ usage argued against such confounding for most clonotypes.

Via the germline V gene (reference sequence), CDR1 is MNHNY and CDR2 SVGAGI. The CDR3 has 12 amino acids, counting the end cysteine and phenylalanine. Only the CDR3 part of the read is kept: 36 bases, read in frame from the first base. V is shortened by 7 bases, J by 11 bases, and the region joining them spans 17 bases. A word on this clonotype: The antigen this receptor binds is unknown. Within one base of it there is no much larger clone, and no base qualities were kept.

Receptor libraries were prepared by 5' RACE. Sequencing was performed on an Illumina HiSeq 2000. Template switching introduced a universal primer binding site; the final cDNA contained a unique molecular identifier, enabling accurate counting of TCR cDNA molecules. Specific primers in the conserved constant-segment region were used to synthesize first-strand cDNA for the TCR alpha and beta chains. To control for contamination, every cDNA library carried two barcodes: a SMART-Mk sample barcode plus Illumina barcodes. TruSeq adapter sequences and Illumina sample barcodes were added in two successive PCR steps. TCR alpha and beta cDNA libraries were sequenced on the Illumina HiSeq platform with custom primers. On the study's bioinformatics: Unique molecular identifiers were extracted from raw reads with MiGEC, and CDR3 positions were determined with MiXCR. For each individual, recombination models were inferred using an EM algorithm with the repgenHMM and IGoR tools. Shared clonotypes were analyzed with the tcR package in R, and sharing was normalized by the product of cloneset sizes. Out-of-frame nonproductive sequences were analyzed to study raw recombination free of thymic and clonal selection effects. The public reads were run again by TCRdb, first through fastp at Q25 and then through MiXCR, and only productive beta chains were kept. Every distinct CDR3 protein forms one entry, paired with its most common genes and DNA. TCRdb, not the original authors, processed these V and J calls. This sample gives roughly 1,500,000 distinct CDR3 sequences in total; around a third of them show up just once. About 0.27% of the sample belongs to the ten largest clones.

Rearrangement joined TRBV6-6 to TRBJ2-5; the D segment may tentatively be TRBD1 or TRBD2, each giving 6 matched bases. The TCR comes from a newborn girl in good health. Input material: cord blood. The sequenced DNA is TGTGCCAGCAAGGGGGGACACAATGAGCAGTACTTC. Its protein product is CASKGGHNEQYF.